This T cell receptor beta chain was sequenced during a study of T cells in women clearing cervical HPV infection. Assay: immunoSEQ multiplex PCR; the TCRdb copy retains only in-frame clones and omits some. This sample contains about 20,000 clones. The length of the CDR3 is 13 residues. V was shortened by 2 bases and J by 1 base, with 5 bases between the two germline ends. The germline CDR1 and CDR2 sequences are SNHLY and FYNNEI. About this clone itself: Its antigen is not known. The CDR3 is cut off 3 residues early in the read; its end comes from the germline J gene.

Study outcomes and limitations: Repertoire richness, not evenness, was significantly elevated in CIN3+ cases versus controls.

The sample consisted of blood buffy coat. The source of this sequence is a woman aged 18 to 75 with a cervical HPV16 infection that either progressed to CIN3+ or cleared (not recorded which). The rearrangement links TRBV2 to TRBJ2-5; no definite D call. CDR3 DNA (partial): TGTGCCAGCAGTGAAATGGCCCAAGAGACC. Protein sequence: CASSEMAQET. The whole CDR3 sequence is CASSEMAQETQYF.